One sample yielded the 27 T cell receptor beta chains listed below, sequenced in a study of cytomegalovirus exposure and HLA in healthy donors. Researchers ran the PCR with 60 Vbeta and 13 Jbeta primers. Some clones are missing from TCRdb's copy, which holds only in-frame ones; the method was immunoSEQ multiplex PCR. The sample includes fewer than 150,000 clones, 76% of them seen just once. The source material was PBMCs. These TCRs come from a man aged 18 to 30 in good health and CMV-seronegative.

The rearrangement links TRBV25-1 to TRBJ2-1, with a weak D call TRBD1 (6 bases). V gave up 3 bases and J gave up 9 bases, with 18 bases separating them. The V gene's germline CDR1 is MGHDK and CDR2 SYGVNS. This CDR3 has 15 amino acids. The CDR3 sequence: CASSDRGGQSGEQFF. The CDR3 coding sequence is TGTGCCAGCAGTGATAGGGGCGGACAGTCCGGTGAGCAGTTCTTC.

The chain links TRBV5-4 to TRBJ2-1, with 10 bases identical to TRBD2. CDR1 SGHNT and CDR2 YYREEE come from the germline V gene (reference sequence). V lost 0 bases, J lost 4 bases, and 4 bases stayed unmatched. CDR3 length: 16 amino acids. This chain's CDR3 is CASSLELAGAYNEQFF. CDR3 nucleotides: TGTGCCAGCAGCTTGGAGCTAGCGGGGGCATACAATGAGCAGTTCTTC.

The V and J genes are TRBV2 and TRBJ1-1; 7 bases map to TRBD1. Trimming cost V 6 bases and J 5 bases; bases outside gene matches: 9. Germline lookup yields CDR1 SNHLY and CDR2 FYNNEI. The CDR3 consists of 14 residues. CDR3 nucleotides: TGTGCCAGCAGGCGACAGGGAGTGTGGACTGAAGCTTTCTTT. It translates to CASRRQGVWTEAFF.

This clone was found a few times. This rearrangement joins TRBV28 to TRBJ1-1; unclear D gene. Trimming removed 5 bases from V and 0 bases from J, with 4 bases in between. CDR1 MDHEN and CDR2 SYDVKM come from the germline V gene. The CDR3 contains 12 residues. CDR3: CASSEVNTEAFF. The DNA of the CDR3 is TGTGCCAGCAGTGAGGTGAACACTGAAGCTTTCTTT. Together with reference TRBV28 and TRBJ1-1, the CDR3 gives the full variable domain: DVKVTQSSRYLVKRTGEKVFLECVQDMDHENMFWYRQDPGLGLRLIYFSYDVKMKEKGDIPEGYSVSREKKERFSLILESASTNQTSMYLCASSEVNTEAFFGQGTRLTVV.

This clone was found once. The J gene is TRBJ1-3, the V gene TRBV5-6, with 7 bases aligning to TRBD1. CDR1 and CDR2 (germline): SGHDT, YYEEEE. Germline trimming cut 0 bases from V and 3 bases from J; bases unmatched to any gene: 6. The CDR3 sequence is 16 residues long. The DNA for the CDR3 is TGTGCCAGCAGCTTGGCACAGGGGTGGCATGGAAACACCATATATTTT. It codes for CASSLAQGWHGNTIYF.

This clone was detected only a few times. The chain is built from TRBV5-1 and TRBJ2-6; the D gene is possibly TRBD1 (5 bases). Deletions cut 0 bases from V and 2 bases from J, with 15 bases between. Germline loops: CDR1 SGHRS, CDR2 YFSETQ. The CDR3 extends over 18 amino acids. The CDR3 sequence: CASSLDGRVMAGANVLTF. The DNA of the CDR3 is TGCGCCAGCAGCTTGGATGGCAGGGTCATGGCTGGGGCCAACGTCCTGACTTTC.

The rearrangement links TRBV7-9 to TRBJ1-3; maybe TRBD1 (6 bases). Trimming took 10 bases from V and 2 from J, leaving 18 bases between them. This CDR3 has 15 amino acids. The germline gives CDR1 SEHNR, CDR2 FQNEAQ (reference sequence). CDR3 region: CATLEQGFAGNTIYF. Written as DNA, the CDR3 is TGTGCCACCCTCGAACAGGGTTTTGCTGGAAACACCATATATTTT.

The chain couples TRBV13 to TRBJ2-3, with D hard to call. This CDR3 comprises 13 residues. Trimming took off 5 bases at V and 4 bases at J, with 10 bases between the two ends. Germline CDR1 and CDR2: PRHDT and FYEKMQ (reference sequence). Here the CDR3 reads CASSERAADTQYF. CDR3 DNA sequence: TGTGCCAGCAGCGAGCGTGCGGCAGATACGCAGTATTTT.

The CDR3 sequence: CASSLSSGEVTDTQYF. The CDR3 DNA follows: TGTGCCAGCAGCTTGAGTTCGGGAGAGGTGACAGATACGCAGTATTTT. This rearrangement joins TRBV5-6 to TRBJ2-3, with TRBD2 as a possible D gene (6 bases). The CDR3 is 16 residues long. The V gene's germline CDR1 is SGHDT and CDR2 YYEEEE. V lost 1 base, J lost 3 bases, and 15 bases lay in between.

The chain combines TRBV5-1 with TRBJ1-4, with 7 positions matching TRBD1. This CDR3 is built from 15 residues. V was pared by 1 base and J by 6 bases, with 6 bases of the junction left unmatched. Germline-derived CDR1 and CDR2 are SGHRS and YFSETQ. DNA for the CDR3: TGCGCCAGCAGCTTGTCGACAGGGAAAGATGAAAAACTGTTTTTT. Residues: CASSLSTGKDEKLFF. Full variable domain (remainder filled in from reference TRBV5-1 and TRBJ1-4): KAGVTQTPRYLIKTRGQQVTLSCSPISGHRSVSWYQQTPGQGLQFLFEYFSETQRNKGNFPGRFSGRQFSNSRSEMNVSTLELGDSALYLCASSLSTGKDEKLFFGSGTQLSVL.

The genes are TRBV11-3 and TRBJ1-3, with TRBD1 matching 7 bases. The CDR3 is 15 residues long. In germline, CDR1 is SGHNT, CDR2 YENEEA. The J segment lost 4 bases and the V segment lost 5 bases, leaving 8 bases of the junction unmatched. CDR3 in DNA: TGTGCCAGCAGCCCGGGACAGCCGATCGGAAACACCATATATTTT. This sequence encodes CASSPGQPIGNTIYF.

The chain recombines TRBV7-2 with TRBJ2-7; D gene ambiguous. Germline CDR1 is SGHTA and CDR2 is FQGNSA. This CDR3 is 12 amino acids long. The V end lost 5 bases, the J end lost 5 bases, and 10 bases lay between the germline ends. CDR3 sequence: CASSPTRHEQYF. Here the CDR3 DNA reads TGTGCCAGCAGCCCCACACGCCACGAGCAGTACTTC.

The rearrangement links TRBV5-1 to TRBJ2-1; 10 bases are shared with TRBD2. CDR1 is SGHRS and CDR2 is YFSETQ in the germline V gene. The CDR3 is 14 residues long. The J segment lost 9 bases and the V segment lost 4 bases, leaving 7 bases of the junction unmatched. The chain's CDR3 is CASSQREGRGEQFF. In DNA, the CDR3 is TGCGCCAGCAGCCAGCGGGAGGGCCGGGGTGAGCAGTTCTTC.

The J gene is TRBJ2-3, the V gene TRBV5-6, with TRBD1 matching 7 bases. The V gene end was trimmed by 4 bases and the J gene end by 2 bases; junction bases not matched to a gene: 4. Germline CDR1 is SGHDT and CDR2 is YYEEEE. The CDR3 is 14 residues long. The chain's CDR3 is CASSQDRVTDTQYF. DNA of the CDR3: TGTGCCAGCAGCCAAGACAGGGTCACAGATACGCAGTATTTT.

The chain links TRBV5-1 to TRBJ1-2, with D possibly TRBD1 on 5 matching bases. Germline V gene data show CDR1 as SGHRS and CDR2 as YFSETQ. The length of the CDR3 is 18 residues. Trimming shortened V by 0 bases and J by 0 bases, and 18 bases separated the two germline ends. DNA of the CDR3: TGCGCCAGCAGCTTGGGTCTGGGGCTTCTCGGTTCTAACTATGGCTACACCTTC. Its translation: CASSLGLGLLGSNYGYTF.

Here the CDR3 DNA reads TGTGCCAGTAGTATCGGGTTTATTGGCAAAACTGAAGCTTTCTTT. Translated: CASSIGFIGKTEAFF. V gene TRBV19 combines with J gene TRBJ1-1, with D uncertain. This CDR3 region has 15 residues. Trimming pared 3 bases from V and 5 bases from J, leaving 16 bases between. Germline V gene sequence: CDR1 LNHDA, CDR2 SQIVND (reference sequence).

The CDR3 sequence: CASSVTGGTEQFF. The DNA for the CDR3 is TGTGCCAGCAGTGTAACAGGGGGGACTGAGCAGTTCTTC. The chain has TRBV2 and TRBJ2-1; TRBD1 matches at 8 bases. This CDR3 has 13 amino acids. The ends lost 4 bases at V and 9 bases at J; junction bases unmatched: 5. From germline, CDR1 is SNHLY and CDR2 FYNNEI. The variable domain in full, completed from reference TRBV2 and TRBJ2-1, reads EPEVTQTPSHQVTQMGQEVILRCVPISNHLYFYWYRQILGQKVEFLVSFYNNEISEKSEIFDDQFSVERPDGSNFTLKIRSTKLEDSAMYFCASSVTGGTEQFFGPGTRLTVL.

The chain recombines TRBV25-1 with TRBJ1-1; weak D call: TRBD1 (6 bases). CDR3 length equals 15 residues. Trimming cost V 5 bases and J 5 bases, with 18 bases left between them. The V gene's germline CDR1 is MGHDK and CDR2 SYGVNS. The CDR3 loop reads CASSPLGGGQTEAFF. The CDR3 coding sequence is TGTGCCAGCAGTCCCCTAGGGGGAGGGCAGACTGAAGCTTTCTTT.

This clone was observed a few times. V is TRBV23-1 and J is TRBJ2-1, with TRBD2 as a possible D gene (5 bases). TRBV23-1 carries the ORF label, with uncertain function. V was pared by 1 base and J by 4 bases, with 17 bases between. The CDR3 has 17 residues. The CDR3 protein is CASSQLVGVGEYNEQFF. CDR3 coding DNA: TGCGCCAGCAGTCAATTAGTCGGGGTCGGGGAATACAATGAGCAGTTCTTC.

This clone was seen ten or more times. The chain has TRBV6-6 and TRBJ1-1; the D gene is possibly TRBD1 (5 bases). Germline CDR1 is MNHNY and CDR2 is SVGAGI (reference sequence). CDR3 length: 14 amino acids. Trimming took 4 bases from V and 2 from J, leaving 11 bases between them. CDR3 loop: CASSSWGVNTEAFF. The CDR3 region has the DNA TGTGCCAGCAGTTCCTGGGGGGTAAACACTGAAGCTTTCTTT.

The chain couples TRBV30 to TRBJ2-7; 7 bases align to TRBD1. Germline trimming cut 1 base from V and 2 bases from J; bases unmatched to any gene: 8. Germline values: CDR1 GTSNPN, CDR2 SVGIG (reference sequence). The CDR3 loop spans 15 amino acids. In DNA, the CDR3 is TGTGCCTGGAGTGGACAGGGATACCCGACCTACGAGCAGTACTTC. This gives the protein CAWSGQGYPTYEQYF.

In its sample, this clone was seen once. This chain joins TRBV27 and TRBJ2-1, with TRBD2 as a possible D gene (6 bases). V shed 3 bases and J shed 3 bases, with 15 bases lying between them. Germline V gives CDR1 MNHEY, CDR2 SMNVEV (reference sequence). This CDR3 comprises 16 residues. CDR3 amino acids: CASSFSGVQIYNEQFF. The CDR3 DNA sequence: TGTGCCAGCAGTTTTTCGGGGGTCCAAATCTACAATGAGCAGTTCTTC.

V is TRBV10-1 and J is TRBJ2-1; the match to TRBD2 covers 16 bases. CDR1 is WNHNN and CDR2 is SYGVQD in the germline V gene (reference sequence). V shed 3 bases, J shed 8 bases, and the junction held 1 base outside the gene matches. The CDR3 length is 15 residues. The CDR3 DNA is TGCGCCAGCAGTGAAGGGACTAGCGGGAGGGATGAGCAGTTCTTC. It is translated as CASSEGTSGRDEQFF.

The chain uses TRBV10-2 and TRBJ2-2; the D gene is possibly TRBD2 (6 bases). This CDR3 spans 15 amino acids. V was cut by 8 bases and J by 1 base, with 14 bases left in between. Germline assignment: CDR1 WSHSY and CDR2 SAAADI. CDR3 coding DNA: TGCGCCAGCCGTGGCCGCGGGGTGAACACCGGGGAGCTGTTTTTT. Translated, it gives CASRGRGVNTGELFF.

The V call is TRBV27, the J call TRBJ2-4, with a tentative D call TRBD1 (6 bases). The V gene lost 7 bases and the J gene lost 4 bases, with 17 bases spanning the gap. This CDR3 has 15 amino acids. The germline gives CDR1 MNHEY, CDR2 SMNVEV (reference sequence). This CDR3 is CASTALGAAKNIQYF. The CDR3 DNA reads TGTGCCAGCACCGCCCTGGGGGCGGCAAAAAACATTCAGTACTTC.

The chain is built from TRBV10-2 and TRBJ2-7; 11 bases are shared with TRBD2. This CDR3 has 15 residues. The V segment lost 3 bases and the J segment 3 bases; nucleotides outside the gene matches: 4. Looked up from germline, CDR1 is WSHSY and CDR2 is SAAADI. This chain's CDR3 is CASSEGTSGHYEQYF. In DNA, the CDR3 is TGCGCCAGCAGTGAAGGGACTAGCGGCCACTACGAGCAGTACTTC.

This clone was seen more than once but under ten times. Distinct nucleotide sequences in the sample also encode this CDR3. V usage is TRBV5-1 and J usage is TRBJ2-7; D unresolved. V dropped 0 bases and J dropped 2 bases, with 3 bases sitting between them. Germline V lookup: CDR1 SGHRS, CDR2 YFSETQ. The length of the CDR3 is 12 residues. The CDR3 region has the DNA TGCGCCAGCAGCTTGGATACCTACGAGCAGTACTTC. This codes for CASSLDTYEQYF. Looking up the rest from reference TRBV5-1 and TRBJ2-7 gives the full variable domain: KAGVTQTPRYLIKTRGQQVTLSCSPISGHRSVSWYQQTPGQGLQFLFEYFSETQRNKGNFPGRFSGRQFSNSRSEMNVSTLELGDSALYLCASSLDTYEQYFGPGTRLTVT.